A selection of T cell receptor beta chains follows, all from one sample in a study of radiation and T cells in renal cell carcinoma. Some clones are missing from TCRdb's copy, which holds only in-frame ones; the method was immunoSEQ multiplex PCR. Among 25,000 to 30,000 clones listed, roughly 80% were seen once. The sequences come from blood, collected from a patient whose treatment included radiotherapy and nephrectomy. The receptors originated from a man aged 55-75 years with renal cell carcinoma. Both conserved end residues are part of each CDR3. A D gene is named only where the DNA matches it firmly. Some rows mark clone size as missing; the rest say once, few, many or name a class of expanded clone.

J gene: TRBJ2-7; D gene: TRBD2; V gene: TRBV28; clone size: .; CDR3 protein: CASSPLAGDYSRHEQYF; CDR3 DNA: TGTGCCAGCAGTCCGTTAGCGGGAGACTATTCACGGCACGAGCAGTACTTC
J gene: TRBJ1-2; D gene: .; V gene: TRBV2; clone size: .; CDR3 protein: CASKIGRTANYGYTF; CDR3 DNA: TGTGCCAGCAAGATCGGGAGGACCGCTAACTATGGCTACACCTTC
J gene: TRBJ2-7; D gene: TRBD2; V gene: TRBV7-6; clone size: .; CDR3 protein: CASSLGTSGPYEQYF; CDR3 DNA: TGTGCCAGCAGCTTAGGGACTAGCGGACCCTACGAGCAGTACTTC
J gene: TRBJ2-3; D gene: TRBD1; V gene: TRBV14; clone size: .; CDR3 protein: CASSLTMGTGYVLATDTQYF; CDR3 DNA: TGTGCCAGCAGCCTGACGATGGGGACAGGGTATGTGCTAGCCACAGATACGCAGTATTTT
J gene: TRBJ1-2; D gene: .; V gene: TRBV18; clone size: .; CDR3 protein: CASSPGGQGFSYGYTF; CDR3 DNA: TGTGCCAGCTCACCAGGGGGCCAGGGATTCAGCTATGGCTACACCTTC
J gene: TRBJ1-2; D gene: .; V gene: TRBV5-4; clone size: .; CDR3 protein: CASSQERTNYGYTF; CDR3 DNA: TGTGCCAGCAGCCAAGAACGGACTAACTATGGCTACACCTTC
J gene: TRBJ1-1; D gene: .; V gene: TRBV7-2; clone size: .; CDR3 protein: CASSRGPEAFF; CDR3 DNA: TGTGCCAGCAGCAGGGGTCCTGAAGCTTTCTTT
J gene: TRBJ1-3; D gene: TRBD1; V gene: TRBV4-1; clone size: .; CDR3 protein: CASSRRGTAGNTIYF; CDR3 DNA: TGCGCCAGCAGCCGTAGAGGGACAGCAGGAAACACCATATATTTT
J gene: TRBJ1-6; D gene: .; V gene: TRBV30; clone size: .; CDR3 protein: CAWRGLGQEEYSPLHF; CDR3 DNA: TGTGCCTGGAGGGGGTTGGGGCAGGAAGAGTATTCACCCCTCCACTTT
J gene: TRBJ2-5; D gene: .; V gene: TRBV7-8; clone size: .; CDR3 protein: CASSLPREETQYF; CDR3 DNA: TGTGCCAGCAGCTTACCCCGAGAAGAGACCCAGTACTTC
J gene: TRBJ1-5; D gene: .; V gene: TRBV6-5; clone size: .; CDR3 protein: CASSYSWGAGQPQHF; CDR3 DNA: TGTGCCAGCAGTTACTCTTGGGGCGCGGGTCAGCCCCAGCATTTT
J gene: TRBJ2-7; D gene: TRBD2; V gene: TRBV5-4; clone size: .; CDR3 protein: CASSLGLAGGPHLYEQYF; CDR3 DNA: TGTGCCAGCAGCTTGGGACTAGCGGGAGGCCCGCATTTGTACGAGCAGTACTTC
J gene: TRBJ2-3; D gene: .; V gene: TRBV5-1; clone size: .; CDR3 protein: CASGDTGSKTQYF; CDR3 DNA: TGCGCCAGCGGGGATACCGGGAGCAAGACGCAGTATTTT
J gene: TRBJ1-1; D gene: TRBD1; V gene: TRBV5-8; clone size: .; CDR3 protein: CASSLDWTGRVAEAFF; CDR3 DNA: TGTGCCAGCAGCTTGGACTGGACAGGAAGAGTCGCTGAAGCTTTCTTT
J gene: TRBJ2-7; D gene: TRBD2; V gene: TRBV27; clone size: .; CDR3 protein: CASRTTGLGTYEQYF; CDR3 DNA: TGTGCCAGCAGAACCACGGGACTAGGGACCTACGAGCAGTACTTC
J gene: TRBJ1-5; D gene: .; V gene: TRBV7-2; clone size: .; CDR3 protein: CASSLEASGGPSNQPQHF; CDR3 DNA: TGTGCCAGCAGCTTAGAGGCTTCGGGGGGCCCCTCCAATCAGCCCCAGCATTTT
J gene: TRBJ2-1; D gene: TRBD2; V gene: TRBV7-2; clone size: .; CDR3 protein: CASSLVGRASYNEQFF; CDR3 DNA: TGTGCCAGCAGCTTAGTCGGGAGGGCCTCCTACAATGAGCAGTTCTTC
J gene: TRBJ1-2; D gene: .; V gene: TRBV28; clone size: .; CDR3 protein: CASSGSVGFYGYTF; CDR3 DNA: TGTGCCAGCAGTGGGTCGGTCGGGTTCTATGGCTACACCTTC
J gene: TRBJ2-5; D gene: .; V gene: TRBV29-1; clone size: .; CDR3 protein: CSVDNSLRTQYF; CDR3 DNA: TGCAGCGTTGATAATTCCTTACGCACCCAGTACTTC
J gene: TRBJ2-3; D gene: TRBD2; V gene: TRBV7-2; clone size: .; CDR3 protein: CASSRRRAGGTDTQYF; CDR3 DNA: TGTGCCAGCAGCCGTCGCCGGGCGGGAGGGACAGATACGCAGTATTTT
J gene: TRBJ2-3; D gene: TRBD2; V gene: TRBV4-3; clone size: .; CDR3 protein: CASSQDDNREADTQYF; CDR3 DNA: TGCGCCAGCAGCCAAGATGACAACCGGGAGGCAGATACGCAGTATTTT
J gene: TRBJ2-5; D gene: .; V gene: TRBV7-2; clone size: .; CDR3 protein: CASSLAVSIQETQYF; CDR3 DNA: TGTGCCAGCAGCTTAGCGGTTAGCATCCAAGAGACCCAGTACTTC
J gene: TRBJ2-3; D gene: TRBD1; V gene: TRBV7-2; clone size: .; CDR3 protein: CASSSGTDPADTQYF; CDR3 DNA: TGTGCCAGCAGCTCCGGGACAGATCCAGCAGATACGCAGTATTTT
J gene: TRBJ1-2; D gene: .; V gene: TRBV27; clone size: .; CDR3 protein: CASSLFGGREFDYGYTF; CDR3 DNA: TGTGCCAGCAGTTTGTTCGGCGGCAGGGAGTTTGACTATGGCTACACCTTC
J gene: TRBJ2-2; D gene: .; V gene: TRBV9; clone size: .; CDR3 protein: CASSASGTRNTGELFF; CDR3 DNA: TGTGCCAGCAGCGCCTCCGGGACACGGAACACCGGGGAGCTGTTTTTT
J gene: TRBJ1-2; D gene: TRBD1; V gene: TRBV7-9; clone size: .; CDR3 protein: CASSLAGTGYTRGYTF; CDR3 DNA: TGTGCCAGCAGCTTAGCGGGGACAGGGTATACTCGTGGCTACACCTTC
J gene: TRBJ1-2; D gene: .; V gene: TRBV9; clone size: .; CDR3 protein: CASSAQSRDNYGYTF; CDR3 DNA: TGTGCCAGCAGCGCCCAGTCTCGGGATAACTATGGCTACACCTTC
J gene: TRBJ1-4; D gene: .; V gene: TRBV7-2; clone size: .; CDR3 protein: CASSPTAPTNEKLFF; CDR3 DNA: TGTGCCAGCAGCCCTACGGCTCCAACTAATGAAAAACTGTTTTTT
J gene: TRBJ2-7; D gene: .; V gene: TRBV5-5; clone size: .; CDR3 protein: CASRQGGEQYF; CDR3 DNA: TGTGCCAGCAGGCAAGGGGGCGAGCAGTACTTC
J gene: TRBJ2-1; D gene: .; V gene: TRBV5-5; clone size: .; CDR3 protein: CASSNTGEAEQFF; CDR3 DNA: TGTGCCAGCAGCAATACAGGGGAGGCTGAGCAGTTCTTC
J gene: TRBJ2-3; D gene: TRBD2; V gene: TRBV11-3; clone size: .; CDR3 protein: CASSFGLEGPDTQYF; CDR3 DNA: TGTGCCAGCAGCTTCGGACTAGAGGGGCCAGATACGCAGTATTTT
J gene: TRBJ2-5; D gene: .; V gene: TRBV6-6; clone size: .; CDR3 protein: CASSYSRGQYF; CDR3 DNA: TGTGCCAGCAGTTACTCAAGGGGCCAGTACTTC
J gene: TRBJ1-2; D gene: .; V gene: TRBV30; clone size: .; CDR3 protein: CACRKGSAFGYTF; CDR3 DNA: TGTGCCTGTCGTAAGGGCTCGGCGTTTGGCTACACCTTC
J gene: TRBJ2-2; D gene: .; V gene: TRBV13; clone size: once; CDR3 protein: CASSLSGTGELFF; CDR3 DNA: TGTGCCAGCAGCTTATCGGGCACCGGGGAGCTGTTTTTT
J gene: TRBJ1-5; D gene: .; V gene: TRBV10-3; clone size: .; CDR3 protein: CAISSNRDNNQPQHF; CDR3 DNA: TGTGCCATCAGTTCAAACCGGGACAACAATCAGCCCCAGCATTTT
J gene: TRBJ1-3; D gene: .; V gene: TRBV5-6; clone size: .; CDR3 protein: CASSAQGDIGNTIYF; CDR3 DNA: TGTGCCAGCAGCGCACAAGGGGACATTGGAAACACCATATATTTT
J gene: TRBJ2-3; D gene: TRBD2; V gene: TRBV28; clone size: once; CDR3 protein: CASSFGLAGGTDTQYF; CDR3 DNA: TGTGCCAGCAGTTTCGGTCTAGCGGGGGGCACAGATACGCAGTATTTT
J gene: TRBJ2-6; D gene: .; V gene: TRBV2; clone size: .; CDR3 protein: CASTPKGGANVLTF; CDR3 DNA: TGTGCCAGCACGCCAAAGGGTGGGGCCAACGTCCTGACTTTC
J gene: TRBJ2-7; D gene: .; V gene: TRBV28; clone size: .; CDR3 protein: CASSLLHEQYF; CDR3 DNA: TGTGCCAGCAGTTTGCTCCACGAGCAGTACTTC
J gene: TRBJ1-6; D gene: .; V gene: TRBV30; clone size: .; CDR3 protein: CACQGFYNSPLHF; CDR3 DNA: TGTGCCTGTCAGGGGTTCTATAATTCACCCCTCCACTTT
J gene: TRBJ1-6; D gene: .; V gene: TRBV2; clone size: .; CDR3 protein: CASSTPAEASRSPLHF; CDR3 DNA: TGTGCCAGCAGCACTCCCGCGGAGGCATCACGGTCACCCCTCCACTTT
J gene: TRBJ1-1; D gene: .; V gene: TRBV5-1; clone size: few; CDR3 protein: CASKLYTEAFF; CDR3 DNA: TGCGCCAGTAAACTGTACACTGAAGCTTTCTTT
J gene: TRBJ1-2; D gene: .; V gene: TRBV10-3; clone size: .; CDR3 protein: CAISEGLGLGDNYGYTF; CDR3 DNA: TGTGCCATCAGTGAAGGGCTGGGTTTGGGGGATAACTATGGCTACACCTTC
J gene: TRBJ2-7; D gene: .; V gene: TRBV25-1; clone size: .; CDR3 protein: CASTKGGSFSYEQYF; CDR3 DNA: TGTGCCAGCACCAAAGGGGGGAGCTTCTCCTACGAGCAGTACTTC
J gene: TRBJ2-7; D gene: TRBD2; V gene: TRBV6-1; clone size: .; CDR3 protein: CASRLAGGDEQYF; CDR3 DNA: TGTGCCAGCAGGCTAGCGGGAGGGGACGAGCAGTACTTC
J gene: TRBJ2-5; D gene: TRBD1; V gene: TRBV5-6; clone size: .; CDR3 protein: CASSSGQIEETQYF; CDR3 DNA: TGTGCCAGCAGCTCGGGACAGATAGAAGAGACCCAGTACTTC
J gene: TRBJ2-7; D gene: TRBD2; V gene: TRBV6-1; clone size: .; CDR3 protein: CASSRLAGVYEQYF; CDR3 DNA: TGTGCCAGCAGTCGACTAGCGGGAGTATACGAGCAGTACTTC
J gene: TRBJ1-2; D gene: .; V gene: TRBV4-2; clone size: .; CDR3 protein: CASSQELVNYGYTF; CDR3 DNA: TGTGCCAGCAGCCAAGAATTAGTGAACTATGGCTACACCTTC
J gene: TRBJ2-2; D gene: .; V gene: TRBV9; clone size: .; CDR3 protein: CASTPRGAPVGPGELFF; CDR3 DNA: TGTGCCAGCACACCCCGAGGGGCCCCAGTAGGGCCCGGGGAGCTGTTTTTT
J gene: TRBJ2-7; D gene: .; V gene: TRBV5-6; clone size: .; CDR3 protein: CASSNTRGTYEQYF; CDR3 DNA: TGTGCCAGCAGCAACACTCGAGGGACCTACGAGCAGTACTTC
J gene: TRBJ2-1; D gene: TRBD1; V gene: TRBV5-5; clone size: .; CDR3 protein: CASSRDSSYNEQFF; CDR3 DNA: TGTGCCAGCAGCCGGGACAGCTCCTACAATGAGCAGTTCTTC
J gene: TRBJ1-1; D gene: .; V gene: TRBV29-1; clone size: .; CDR3 protein: CSVEAANTEAFF; CDR3 DNA: TGCAGCGTTGAGGCGGCGAACACTGAAGCTTTCTTT